The T cell receptor (beta chain) under discussion was sequenced for a study of PD-L1 blockade in urothelial cancer. As for the study in general: There were a median of about 140,000 T cells in blood samples.

Method: immunoSEQ multiplex PCR; TCRdb's copy keeps in-frame clones and lacks some. Among 15,000 to 20,000 clones listed, 89% were seen once. V was shortened by 2 bases and J by 2 bases, with 10 bases between the two germline ends. The germline V gene has CDR1 MNHNS and CDR2 SASEGT. The CDR3 is made up of 14 amino acids. Time point indicated: pretreatment peripheral blood. This chain uses TRBV6-1 with TRBJ2-7; weak D call: TRBD1 (5 bases). The receptor was isolated from a man between 65 and 85 years old with urothelial cancer. The starting material was PBMCs, obtained around atezolizumab (anti-PD-L1) treatment. Here the CDR3 DNA reads TGTGCCAGCAGTGAACCCCCAGGGACCTACGAGCAGTACTTC. Residues: CASSEPPGTYEQYF.